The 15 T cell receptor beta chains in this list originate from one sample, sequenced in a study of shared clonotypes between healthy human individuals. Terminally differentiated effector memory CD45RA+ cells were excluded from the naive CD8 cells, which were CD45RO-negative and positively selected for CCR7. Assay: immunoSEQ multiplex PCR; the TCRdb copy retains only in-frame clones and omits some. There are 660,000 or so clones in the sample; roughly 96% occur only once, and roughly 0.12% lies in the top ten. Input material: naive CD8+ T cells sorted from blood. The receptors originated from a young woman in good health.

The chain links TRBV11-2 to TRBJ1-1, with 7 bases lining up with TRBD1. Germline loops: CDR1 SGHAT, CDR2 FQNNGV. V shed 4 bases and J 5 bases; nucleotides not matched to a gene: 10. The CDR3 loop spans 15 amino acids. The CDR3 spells CASSSGGQGVTEAFF. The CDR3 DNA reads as TGTGCCAGCAGCTCCGGGGGGCAGGGGGTAACTGAAGCTTTCTTT.

CDR3 in DNA: TGCGCCAGCAGCTCCGGGACTAGTCCAGATACGCAGTATTTT. Encoded protein: CASSSGTSPDTQYF. The chain has TRBV5-1 and TRBJ2-3; 8 bases are shared with TRBD2. V gave up 3 bases and J gave up 4 bases; unmatched junction bases: 4. The CDR3 runs to 14 residues. Germline V gene data show CDR1 as SGHRS and CDR2 as YFSETQ.

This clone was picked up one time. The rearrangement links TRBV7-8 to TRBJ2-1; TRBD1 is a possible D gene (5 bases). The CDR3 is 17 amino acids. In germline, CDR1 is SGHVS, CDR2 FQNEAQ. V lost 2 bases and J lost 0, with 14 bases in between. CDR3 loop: CASSLYQGTSSYNEQFF. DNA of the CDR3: TGTGCCAGCAGCTTATATCAGGGAACGAGCTCCTACAATGAGCAGTTCTTC.

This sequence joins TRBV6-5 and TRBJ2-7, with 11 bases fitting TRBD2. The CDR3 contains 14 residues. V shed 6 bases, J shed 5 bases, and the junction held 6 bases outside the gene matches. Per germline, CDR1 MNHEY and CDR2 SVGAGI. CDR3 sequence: CASRQLAGVDEQYF. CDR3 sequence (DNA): TGTGCCAGCAGGCAACTAGCGGGAGTTGACGAGCAGTACTTC.

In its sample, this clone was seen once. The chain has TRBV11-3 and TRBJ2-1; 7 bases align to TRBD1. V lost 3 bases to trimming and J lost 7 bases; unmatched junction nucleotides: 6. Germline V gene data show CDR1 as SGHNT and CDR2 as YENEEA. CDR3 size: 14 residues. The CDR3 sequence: CASSFRGNGNEQFF. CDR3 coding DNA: TGTGCCAGCAGCTTCAGGGGGAATGGAAATGAGCAGTTCTTC. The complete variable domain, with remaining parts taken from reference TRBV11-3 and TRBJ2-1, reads EAGVVQSPRYKIIEKKQPVAFWCNPISGHNTLYWYLQNLGQGPELLIRYENEEAVDDSQLPKDRFSAERLKGVDSTLKIQPAELGDSAVYLCASSFRGNGNEQFFGPGTRLTVL.

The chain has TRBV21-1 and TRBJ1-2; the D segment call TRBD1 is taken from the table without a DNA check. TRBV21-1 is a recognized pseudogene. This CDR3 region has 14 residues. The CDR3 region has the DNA TGTGCCAGCGGGGGCGCCAGGTCTAACTATGGCTACACCTTC. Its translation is CASGGARSNYGYTF.

The DNA for the CDR3 is TGTGCCTGGAGTCCCGATCTAGCGGGAGTCACCGGGGAGCTGTTTTTT. Translating gives CAWSPDLAGVTGELFF. The chain is built from TRBV30 and TRBJ2-2; 10 bases are shared with TRBD2. The CDR3 runs 16 residues. The germline CDR1 and CDR2 sequences are GTSNPN and SVGIG (reference sequence). J was trimmed by 4 bases and V by 2 bases; bases with no gene match: 7.

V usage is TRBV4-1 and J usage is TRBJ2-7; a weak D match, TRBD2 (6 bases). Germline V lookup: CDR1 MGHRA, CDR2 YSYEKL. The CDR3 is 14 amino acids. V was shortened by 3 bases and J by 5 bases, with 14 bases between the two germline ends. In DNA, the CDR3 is TGCGCCAGCAGCCATACCACGGGGGAGCACGAGCAGTACTTC. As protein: CASSHTTGEHEQYF.

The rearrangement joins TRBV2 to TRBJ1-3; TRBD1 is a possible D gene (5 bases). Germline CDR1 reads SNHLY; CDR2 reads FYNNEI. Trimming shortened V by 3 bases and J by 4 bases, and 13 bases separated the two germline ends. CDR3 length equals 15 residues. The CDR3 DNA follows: TGTGCCAGCAGTGAGAACATGGGGGGAGGAAACACCATATATTTT. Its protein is CASSENMGGGNTIYF.

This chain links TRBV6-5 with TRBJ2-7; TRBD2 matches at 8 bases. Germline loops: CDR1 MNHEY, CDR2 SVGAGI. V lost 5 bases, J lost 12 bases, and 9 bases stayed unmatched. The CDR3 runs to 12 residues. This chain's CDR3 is CASSTPGGVPYF. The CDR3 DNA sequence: TGTGCCAGCAGTACCCCGGGGGGGGTTCCGTACTTC.

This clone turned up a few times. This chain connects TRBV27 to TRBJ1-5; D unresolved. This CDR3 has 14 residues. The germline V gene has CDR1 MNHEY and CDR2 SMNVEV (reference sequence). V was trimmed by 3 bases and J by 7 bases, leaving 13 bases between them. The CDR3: CASSLEGRSQPQHF. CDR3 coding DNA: TGTGCCAGCAGTTTGGAGGGCCGGAGCCAGCCCCAGCATTTT.

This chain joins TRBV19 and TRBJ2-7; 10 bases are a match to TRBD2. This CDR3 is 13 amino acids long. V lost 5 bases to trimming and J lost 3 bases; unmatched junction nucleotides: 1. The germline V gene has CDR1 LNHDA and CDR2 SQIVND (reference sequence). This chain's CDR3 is CASSASGSYEQYF. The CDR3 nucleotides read TGTGCCAGTAGTGCTAGCGGGAGCTACGAGCAGTACTTC.

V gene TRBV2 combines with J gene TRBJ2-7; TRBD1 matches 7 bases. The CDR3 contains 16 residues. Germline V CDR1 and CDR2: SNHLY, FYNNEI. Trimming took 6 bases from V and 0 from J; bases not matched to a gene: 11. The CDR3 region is CASRDFSGTVSYEQYF. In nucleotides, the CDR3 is TGTGCCAGCAGAGACTTTTCCGGGACAGTCTCCTACGAGCAGTACTTC.

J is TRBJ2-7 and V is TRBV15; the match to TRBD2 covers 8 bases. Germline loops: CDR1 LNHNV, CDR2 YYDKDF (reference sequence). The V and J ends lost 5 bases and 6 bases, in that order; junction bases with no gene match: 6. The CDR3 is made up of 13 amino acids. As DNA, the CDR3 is TGTGCCACCAGCCCGGGACTAGGCGCCGAGCAGTACTTC. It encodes CATSPGLGAEQYF.

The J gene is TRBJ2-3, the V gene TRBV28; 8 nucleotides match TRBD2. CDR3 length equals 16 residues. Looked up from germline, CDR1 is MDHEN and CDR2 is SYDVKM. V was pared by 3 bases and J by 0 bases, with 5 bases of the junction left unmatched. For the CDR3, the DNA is TGTGCCAGCAGTTTCCCACTAGCGGCAAGCACAGATACGCAGTATTTT. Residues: CASSFPLAASTDTQYF.